This T cell receptor (beta chain) was identified in a study of OX40 agonist ivuxolimab in advanced cancers. Study context: With ivuxolimab, an agonistic anti-OX40 (CD134) antibody, patients were treated. Points from the study as a whole: Clonal expansion from baseline to week 6 occurred in both CD4+ and CD8+ T cells. Expansion of clones was among the lowest in partial responders at 0.1-3.0 mg/kg.

This clone has a single count. Its antigen is currently unknown. Trimming stripped 3 bases from V and 3 bases from J, with 15 bases between. Germline loops: CDR1 SGHDT, CDR2 YYEEEE. The CDR3 loop spans 16 amino acids. Sequencing used immunoSEQ multiplex PCR; TCRdb keeps in-frame clones, though not all of them. The sample has 55,000 to 65,000 clones; nearly 90% are singletons. The specimen comprised CD4+ or CD8+ T cells sorted from blood, sampled in a trial of the OX40 agonist ivuxolimab. The chain joins TRBV5-6 to TRBJ2-2; a weak D match, TRBD2 (5 bases). The TCR sequence derives from an adult with an advanced solid tumor such as melanoma, head and neck, liver or kidney cancer. CDR3 nucleotides: TGTGCCAGCAGCTGGGCGAGGGAAATGGACACCGGGGAGCTGTTTTTT. It encodes CASSWAREMDTGELFF.